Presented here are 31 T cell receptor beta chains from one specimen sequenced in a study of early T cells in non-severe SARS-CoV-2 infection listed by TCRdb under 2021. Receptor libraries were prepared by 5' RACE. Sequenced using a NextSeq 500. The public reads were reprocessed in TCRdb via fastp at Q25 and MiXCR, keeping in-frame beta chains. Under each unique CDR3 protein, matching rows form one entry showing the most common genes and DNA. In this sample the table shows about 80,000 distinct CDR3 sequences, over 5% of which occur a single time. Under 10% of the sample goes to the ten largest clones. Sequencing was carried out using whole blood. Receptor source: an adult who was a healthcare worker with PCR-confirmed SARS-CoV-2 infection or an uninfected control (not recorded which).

The CDR3 region is CSARRSGAGNTDTQYF. As DNA, the CDR3 is TGCAGTGCACGCCGCAGTGGAGCGGGGAACACAGATACGCAGTATTTT. The V call is TRBV20-1, the J call TRBJ2-3; 7 positions match TRBD2. Germline trimming cut 6 bases from V and 2 bases from J; bases unmatched to any gene: 14. The length of the CDR3 is 16 residues. CDR1 and CDR2 from the germline V gene are DFQATT and SNEGSKA (reference sequence).

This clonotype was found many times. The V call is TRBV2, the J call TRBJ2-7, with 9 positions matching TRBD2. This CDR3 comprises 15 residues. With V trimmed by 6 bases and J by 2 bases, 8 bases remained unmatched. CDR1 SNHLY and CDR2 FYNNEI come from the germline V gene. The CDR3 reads CASREERGAAYEQYF. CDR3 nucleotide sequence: TGTGCCAGCAGAGAGGAGCGGGGGGCCGCCTACGAGCAGTACTTC.

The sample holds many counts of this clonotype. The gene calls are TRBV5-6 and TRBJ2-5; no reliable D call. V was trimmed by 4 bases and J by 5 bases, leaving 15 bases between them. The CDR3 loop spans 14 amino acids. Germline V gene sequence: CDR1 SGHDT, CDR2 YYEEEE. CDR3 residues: CASSLLNSAETQYF. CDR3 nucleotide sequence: TGTGCCAGCAGCCTGTTAAACTCGGCCGAGACCCAGTACTTC. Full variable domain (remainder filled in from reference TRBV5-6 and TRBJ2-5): DAGVTQSPTHLIKTRGQQVTLRCSPKSGHDTVSWYQQALGQGPQFIFQYYEEEERQRGNFPDRFSGHQFPNYSSELNVNALLLGDSALYLCASSLLNSAETQYFGPGTRLLVL.

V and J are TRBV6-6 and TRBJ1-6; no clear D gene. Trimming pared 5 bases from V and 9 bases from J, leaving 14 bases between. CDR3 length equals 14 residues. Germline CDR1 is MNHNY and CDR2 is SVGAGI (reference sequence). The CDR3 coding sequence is TGTGCCAGCAGTGAAAGGACGGTACCTTCACCCCTCCACTTT. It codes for CASSERTVPSPLHF.

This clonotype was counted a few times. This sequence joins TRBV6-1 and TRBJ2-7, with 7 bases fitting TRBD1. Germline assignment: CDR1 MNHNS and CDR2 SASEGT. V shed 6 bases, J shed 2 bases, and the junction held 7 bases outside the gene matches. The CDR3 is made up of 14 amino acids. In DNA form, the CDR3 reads TGTGCCAGCAGAGCGCAGACAGGGACCTACGAGCAGTACTTC. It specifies CASRAQTGTYEQYF.

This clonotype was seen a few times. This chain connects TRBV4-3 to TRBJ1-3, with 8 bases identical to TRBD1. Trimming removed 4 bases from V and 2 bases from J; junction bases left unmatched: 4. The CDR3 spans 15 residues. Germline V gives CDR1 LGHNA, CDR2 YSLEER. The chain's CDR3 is CASSPQTGAGNTIYF. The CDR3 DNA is TGCGCCAGCAGCCCACAGACAGGGGCTGGAAACACCATATATTTT.

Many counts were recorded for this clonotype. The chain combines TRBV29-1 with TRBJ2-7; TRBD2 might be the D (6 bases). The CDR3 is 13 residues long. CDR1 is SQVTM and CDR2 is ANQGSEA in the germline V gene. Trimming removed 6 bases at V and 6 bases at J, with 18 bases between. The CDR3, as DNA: TGCAGCGTCCGATGGGGGACTGTCCCCGAGCAGTACTTC. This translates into CSVRWGTVPEQYF.

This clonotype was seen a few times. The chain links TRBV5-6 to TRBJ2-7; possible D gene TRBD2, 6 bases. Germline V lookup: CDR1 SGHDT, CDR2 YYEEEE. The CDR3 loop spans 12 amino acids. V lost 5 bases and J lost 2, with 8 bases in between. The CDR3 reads CASSGGTYEQYF. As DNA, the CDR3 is TGTGCCAGCAGTGGGGGGACCTACGAGCAGTACTTC.

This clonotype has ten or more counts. DNA for the CDR3: TGCAGTGCTACCCACACAGGGGGAGGTCGTGGCTACACCTTC. Residues: CSATHTGGGRGYTF. The genes are TRBV20-1 and TRBJ1-2, with TRBD1 identical over 8 bases. The V segment lost 4 bases and the J segment 7 bases; nucleotides outside the gene matches: 11. This CDR3 region has 14 residues. Per germline, CDR1 DFQATT and CDR2 SNEGSKA (reference sequence).

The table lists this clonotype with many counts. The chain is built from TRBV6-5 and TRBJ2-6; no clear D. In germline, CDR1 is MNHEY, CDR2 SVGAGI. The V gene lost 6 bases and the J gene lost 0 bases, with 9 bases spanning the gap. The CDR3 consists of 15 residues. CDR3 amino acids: CASRDPHSGANVLTF. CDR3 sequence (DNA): TGTGCCAGCAGAGATCCACACTCTGGGGCCAACGTCCTGACTTTC.

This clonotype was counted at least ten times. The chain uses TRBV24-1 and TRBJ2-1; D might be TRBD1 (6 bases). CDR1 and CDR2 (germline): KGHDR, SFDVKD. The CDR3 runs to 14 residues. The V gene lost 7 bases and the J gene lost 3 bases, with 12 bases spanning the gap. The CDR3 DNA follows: TGTGCCACCAGCCGGGACACGGTCTACAATGAGCAGTTCTTC. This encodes CATSRDTVYNEQFF.

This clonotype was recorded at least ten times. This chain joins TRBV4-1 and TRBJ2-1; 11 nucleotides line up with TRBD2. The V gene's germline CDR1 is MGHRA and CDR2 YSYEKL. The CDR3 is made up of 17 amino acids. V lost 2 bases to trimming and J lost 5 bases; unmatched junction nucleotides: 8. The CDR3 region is CASSQPASGRLNNEQFF. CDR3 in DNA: TGCGCCAGCAGCCAACCCGCTAGCGGGAGGTTGAACAATGAGCAGTTCTTC.

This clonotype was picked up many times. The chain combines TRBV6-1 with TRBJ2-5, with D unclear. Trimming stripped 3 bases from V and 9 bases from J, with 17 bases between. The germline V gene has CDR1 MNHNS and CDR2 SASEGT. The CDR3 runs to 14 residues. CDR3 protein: CASSDNVPPRPQYF. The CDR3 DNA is TGTGCCAGCAGTGACAACGTTCCCCCACGGCCCCAGTACTTC.

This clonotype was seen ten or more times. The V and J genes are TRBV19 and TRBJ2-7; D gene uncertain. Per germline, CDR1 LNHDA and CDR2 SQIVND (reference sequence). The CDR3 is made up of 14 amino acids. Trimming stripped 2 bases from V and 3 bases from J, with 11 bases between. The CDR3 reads CASSISALGYEQYF. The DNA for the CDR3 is TGTGCCAGTAGTATATCGGCTTTGGGCTACGAGCAGTACTTC.

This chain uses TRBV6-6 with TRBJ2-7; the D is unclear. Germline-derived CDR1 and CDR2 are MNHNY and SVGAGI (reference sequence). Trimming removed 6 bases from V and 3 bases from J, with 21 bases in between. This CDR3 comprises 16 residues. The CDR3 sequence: CASSLLADWRSYEQYF. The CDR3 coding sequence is TGTGCCAGCAGCTTGCTCGCCGACTGGCGGAGCTACGAGCAGTACTTC.

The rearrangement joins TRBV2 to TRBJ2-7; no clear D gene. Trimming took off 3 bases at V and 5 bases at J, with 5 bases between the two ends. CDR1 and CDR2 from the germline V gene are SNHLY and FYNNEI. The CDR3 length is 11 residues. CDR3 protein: CASSETHEQYF. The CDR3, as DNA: TGTGCCAGCAGTGAGACACACGAGCAGTACTTC.

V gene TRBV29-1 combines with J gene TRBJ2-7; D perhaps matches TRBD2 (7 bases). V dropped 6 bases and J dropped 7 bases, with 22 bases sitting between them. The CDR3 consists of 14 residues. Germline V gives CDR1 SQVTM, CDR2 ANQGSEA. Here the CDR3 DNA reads TGCAGCGTAAACCCGGGGGGCGTCGAAGGAGAGCAGTACTTC. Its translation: CSVNPGGVEGEQYF.

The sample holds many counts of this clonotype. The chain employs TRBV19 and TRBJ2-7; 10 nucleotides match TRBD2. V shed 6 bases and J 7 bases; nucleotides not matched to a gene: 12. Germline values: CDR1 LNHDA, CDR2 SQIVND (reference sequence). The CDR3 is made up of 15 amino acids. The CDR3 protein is CASRKRGLAGEEQYF. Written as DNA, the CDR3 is TGTGCCAGTAGGAAGAGAGGGCTAGCGGGGGAGGAGCAGTACTTC.

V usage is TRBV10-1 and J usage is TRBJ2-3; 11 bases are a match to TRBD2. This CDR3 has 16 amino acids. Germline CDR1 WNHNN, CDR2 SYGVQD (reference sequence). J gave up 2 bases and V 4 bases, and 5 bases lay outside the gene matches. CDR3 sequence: CASSVGLAGFTDTQYF. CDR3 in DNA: TGCGCCAGCAGTGTCGGACTAGCGGGTTTCACAGATACGCAGTATTTT.

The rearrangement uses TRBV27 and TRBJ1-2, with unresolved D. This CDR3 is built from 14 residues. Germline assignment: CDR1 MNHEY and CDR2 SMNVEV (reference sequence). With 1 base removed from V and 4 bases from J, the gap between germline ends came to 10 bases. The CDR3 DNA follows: TGTGCCAGCAGTTTATTAGAGGGCGGCTATGGCTACACCTTC. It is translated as CASSLLEGGYGYTF.

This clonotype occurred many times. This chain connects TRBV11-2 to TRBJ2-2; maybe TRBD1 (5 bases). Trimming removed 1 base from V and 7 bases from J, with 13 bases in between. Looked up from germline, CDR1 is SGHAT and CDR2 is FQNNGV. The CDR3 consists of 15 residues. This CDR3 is CASSLGTPEVGELFF. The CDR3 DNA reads TGTGCCAGCAGCTTAGGGACACCCGAGGTCGGGGAGCTGTTTTTT.

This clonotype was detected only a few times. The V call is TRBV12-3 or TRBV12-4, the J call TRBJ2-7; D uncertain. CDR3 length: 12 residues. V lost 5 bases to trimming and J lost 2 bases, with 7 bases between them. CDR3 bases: TGTGCCAGCAGTCTAAGGGCCTACGAGCAGTACTTC. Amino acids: CASSLRAYEQYF.

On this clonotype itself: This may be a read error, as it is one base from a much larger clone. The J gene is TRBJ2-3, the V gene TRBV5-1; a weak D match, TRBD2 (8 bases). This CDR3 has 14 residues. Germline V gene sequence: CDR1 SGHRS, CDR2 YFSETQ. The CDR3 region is CANSGGQNTDTQYF. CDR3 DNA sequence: TGCGCCAACAGCGGGGGACAGAACACAGATACGCAGTATTTT.

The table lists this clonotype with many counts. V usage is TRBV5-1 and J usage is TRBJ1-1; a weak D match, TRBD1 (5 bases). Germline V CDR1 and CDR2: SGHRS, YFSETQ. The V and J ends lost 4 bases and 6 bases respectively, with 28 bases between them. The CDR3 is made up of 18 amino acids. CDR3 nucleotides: TGCGCCAGCAGCCTGGGGACGGTGACAGAAGGAGGGTTCGCTGAAGCTTTCTTT. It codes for CASSLGTVTEGGFAEAFF.

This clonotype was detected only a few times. The CDR3: CASSIQGGEQFF. The CDR3, as DNA: TGCGCCAGCAGTATACAGGGTGGGGAGCAGTTCTTC. The chain combines TRBV10-2 with TRBJ2-1; a possible D gene is TRBD1 (6 bases). The CDR3 consists of 12 residues. Between the trimmed V and J ends, which lost 5 bases and 10 bases, there was a span of 12 bases. CDR1 is WSHSY, CDR2 SAAADI, per germline.

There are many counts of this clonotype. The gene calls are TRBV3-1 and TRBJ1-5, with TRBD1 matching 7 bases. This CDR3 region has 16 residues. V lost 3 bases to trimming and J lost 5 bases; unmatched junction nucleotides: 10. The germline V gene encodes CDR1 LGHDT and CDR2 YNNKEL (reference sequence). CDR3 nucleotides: TGTGCCAGCAGCCAGAACAGGGGCCCAGGCGATCAGCCCCAGCATTTT. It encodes CASSQNRGPGDQPQHF.

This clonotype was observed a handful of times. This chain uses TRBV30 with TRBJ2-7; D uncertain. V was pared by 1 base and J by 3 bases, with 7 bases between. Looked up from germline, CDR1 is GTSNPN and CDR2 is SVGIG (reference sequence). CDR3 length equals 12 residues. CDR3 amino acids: CAWSGMNYEQYF. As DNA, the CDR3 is TGTGCCTGGAGTGGGATGAACTACGAGCAGTACTTC.

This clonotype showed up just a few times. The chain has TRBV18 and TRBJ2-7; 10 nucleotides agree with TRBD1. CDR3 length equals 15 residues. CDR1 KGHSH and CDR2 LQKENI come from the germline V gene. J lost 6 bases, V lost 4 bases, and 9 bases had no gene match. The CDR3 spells CASSLSGTGAREQYF. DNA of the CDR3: TGTGCCAGCTCACTCTCCGGGACAGGGGCTCGCGAGCAGTACTTC.

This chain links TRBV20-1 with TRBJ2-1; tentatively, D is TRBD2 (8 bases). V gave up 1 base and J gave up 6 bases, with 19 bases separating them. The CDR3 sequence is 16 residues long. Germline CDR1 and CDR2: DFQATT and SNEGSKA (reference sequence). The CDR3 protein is CSARVPQGGLVNEQFF. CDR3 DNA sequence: TGCAGTGCTAGAGTCCCTCAGGGGGGACTAGTCAATGAGCAGTTCTTC.

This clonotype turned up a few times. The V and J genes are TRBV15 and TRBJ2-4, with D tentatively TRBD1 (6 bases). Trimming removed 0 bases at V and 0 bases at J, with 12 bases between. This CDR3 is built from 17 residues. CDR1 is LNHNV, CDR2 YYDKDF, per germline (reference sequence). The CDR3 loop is CATSRDRTDLAKNIQYF. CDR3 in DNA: TGTGCCACCAGCAGAGATCGGACAGATCTAGCCAAAAACATTCAGTACTTC. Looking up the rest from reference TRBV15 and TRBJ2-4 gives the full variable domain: DAMVIQNPRYQVTQFGKPVTLSCSQTLNHNVMYWYQQKSSQAPKLLFHYYDKDFNNEADTPDNFQSRRPNTSFCFLDIRSPGLGDTAMYLCATSRDRTDLAKNIQYFGAGTRLSVL.

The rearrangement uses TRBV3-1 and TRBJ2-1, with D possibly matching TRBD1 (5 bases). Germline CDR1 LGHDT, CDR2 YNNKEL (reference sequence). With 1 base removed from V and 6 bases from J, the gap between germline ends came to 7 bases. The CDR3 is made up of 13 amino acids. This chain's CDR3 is CASSQGGFNEQFF. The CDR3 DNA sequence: TGTGCCAGCAGCCAAGGGGGCTTCAATGAGCAGTTCTTC.